The sample holds one count of the clone carrying this TCR beta chain. Germline CDR1 reads SGDLS; CDR2 reads YYNGEE. With 0 bases removed from V and 0 bases from J, the gap between germline ends came to 10 bases. This CDR3 has 16 amino acids. The data belong to a study of cytomegalovirus exposure and HLA in healthy donors. The PCR employed 60 Vbeta primers together with 13 Jbeta primers. The method was immunoSEQ multiplex PCR; TCRdb's version includes in-frame clones alone and lacks a portion of them. The data hold around 130,000 clones, with about two thirds observed a single time. The sequencing sample was made of PBMCs. The gene calls are TRBV9 and TRBJ2-4, with D perhaps matching TRBD1 (5 bases). This receptor was obtained from a human donor in good health. The CDR3 region has the DNA TGTGCCAGCAGCGTAGAGGCAGGGAAAGCCAAAAACATTCAGTACTTC. Its translation: CASSVEAGKAKNIQYF.